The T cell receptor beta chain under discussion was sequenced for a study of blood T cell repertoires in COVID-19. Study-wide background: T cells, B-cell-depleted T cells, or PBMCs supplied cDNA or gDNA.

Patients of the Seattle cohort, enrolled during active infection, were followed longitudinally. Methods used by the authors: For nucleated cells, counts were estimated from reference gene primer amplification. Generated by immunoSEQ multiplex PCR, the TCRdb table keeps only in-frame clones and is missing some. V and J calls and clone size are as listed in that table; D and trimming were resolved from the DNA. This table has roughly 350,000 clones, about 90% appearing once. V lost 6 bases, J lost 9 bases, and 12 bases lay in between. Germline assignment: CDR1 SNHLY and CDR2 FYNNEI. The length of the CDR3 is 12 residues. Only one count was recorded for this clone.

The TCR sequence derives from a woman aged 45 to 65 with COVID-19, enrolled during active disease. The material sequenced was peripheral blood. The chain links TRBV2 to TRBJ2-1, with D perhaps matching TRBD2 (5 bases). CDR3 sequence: CASSPTRVEQFF. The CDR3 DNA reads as TGTGCCAGCAGCCCTACTAGGGTTGAGCAGTTCTTC.